The present T cell receptor (beta chain) was sequenced within a study of blood T cell repertoires in COVID-19. The overall study: The samples span acute and convalescent COVID-19 from the United States, Italy and Spain. Sources were T cells, B-cell-depleted T cells, or PBMCs; the material itself was cDNA or gDNA.

This CDR3 contains 14 residues. In germline, CDR1 is SNHLY, CDR2 FYNNEI. The V and J ends lost 2 bases and 2 bases respectively, with 7 bases between them. The table lists this clone with a count of one. In the study's own analysis: Reference gene primer amplification gave estimated nucleated cell counts. Measured with immunoSEQ multiplex PCR; TCRdb has only the in-frame clones, and not every one. That table furnishes V, J and clone size, whereas the DNA furnished D and trimming. The table has about 90,000 clones, 86% seen once. The TCR originated in an elderly man with active or convalescent COVID-19. Material: peripheral blood. The gene calls are TRBV2 and TRBJ1-3; no clear D gene. For the CDR3, the DNA is TGTGCCAGCAGTGAACAGACAACTGGAAACACCATATATTTT. It specifies CASSEQTTGNTIYF.